The 7 T cell receptor beta chains reported below all come from one sample, sequenced in a study of T cell changes during pregnancy in multiple sclerosis. Sequenced by immunoSEQ multiplex PCR; TCRdb stores in-frame clones only, minus some. The sample records just under 50,000 clones, about nine tenths being singletons. This material consisted of CD8+ T cells from peripheral blood mononuclear cells, taken after pregnancy. The source of these receptors is a female donor with multiple sclerosis, enrolled in a pregnancy study.

This clone has just one count. V usage is TRBV6-1 and J usage is TRBJ1-5; D might be TRBD1 (5 bases). Germline V CDR1 and CDR2: MNHNS, SASEGT. Deletions cut 0 bases from V and 0 bases from J, with 12 bases between. The CDR3 runs 17 residues. This CDR3 reads CASSEARQIYSNQPQHF. The CDR3, as DNA: TGTGCCAGCAGTGAAGCGAGACAGATATATAGCAATCAGCCCCAGCATTTT.

The gene calls are TRBV4-1 and TRBJ2-5; the match to TRBD1 covers 7 bases. The CDR3 has 14 residues. CDR1 MGHRA and CDR2 YSYEKL come from the germline V gene. V lost 3 bases, J lost 5 bases, and 6 bases stayed unmatched. The CDR3 spells CASSHPGQSETQYF. The CDR3 DNA reads TGCGCCAGCAGCCATCCGGGACAGTCGGAGACCCAGTACTTC.

The V call is TRBV19, the J call TRBJ1-1; D gene uncertain. V lost 5 bases and J 1 base, leaving 8 bases between the germline ends. This CDR3 contains 13 residues. Germline V gene data show CDR1 as LNHDA and CDR2 as SQIVND (reference sequence). The CDR3 region is CASSWAANTEAFF. For the CDR3, the DNA is TGTGCCAGTAGTTGGGCCGCGAACACTGAAGCTTTCTTT.

This chain joins TRBV9 and TRBJ1-5; TRBD1 might be the D (5 bases). Germline V lookup: CDR1 SGDLS, CDR2 YYNGEE. V lost 3 bases and J lost 5, with 21 bases in between. The CDR3 spans 17 residues. CDR3 protein: CASSGGTDSAIDQPQHF. DNA of the CDR3: TGTGCCAGCAGCGGGGGAACTGACAGCGCTATCGATCAGCCCCAGCATTTT. Full variable domain (outside the CDR3, taken from reference TRBV9 and TRBJ1-5): DSGVTQTPKHLITATGQRVTLRCSPRSGDLSVYWYQQSLDQGLQFLIQYYNGEERAKGNILERFSAQQFPDLHSELNLSSLELGDSALYFCASSGGTDSAIDQPQHFGDGTRLSIL.

This clone was detected once. V gene TRBV27 combines with J gene TRBJ1-1, with 7 bases that match TRBD1. Germline V CDR1 and CDR2: MNHEY, SMNVEV (reference sequence). The trim removed 4 bases at V and 1 base at J, leaving 3 bases unmatched. The CDR3 covers 14 residues. CDR3 DNA: TGTGCCAGCAGTTGGACAGGCGGGAACACTGAAGCTTTCTTT. It yields the protein CASSWTGGNTEAFF.

V gene TRBV19 combines with J gene TRBJ2-7, with TRBD1 as a possible D gene (5 bases). The germline CDR1 and CDR2 sequences are LNHDA and SQIVND (reference sequence). The CDR3 length is 13 residues. With 0 bases removed from V and 6 bases from J, the gap between germline ends came to 9 bases. The CDR3 coding sequence is TGTGCCAGTAGTATAGACGGAAGGGGCGAGCAGTACTTC. It is translated as CASSIDGRGEQYF.

The rearrangement links TRBV13 to TRBJ2-3; 11 positions agree with TRBD2. Losses at the gene ends were 6 bases for V and 6 bases for J; bases not matched to a gene: 8. This CDR3 comprises 15 residues. Germline-derived CDR1 and CDR2 are PRHDT and FYEKMQ (reference sequence). The CDR3 loop is CASRGIAGGPDTQYF. The CDR3 DNA reads as TGTGCCAGCAGGGGCATAGCGGGGGGGCCGGATACGCAGTATTTT.